Shown below are 21 T cell receptor beta chains from a single sample sequenced in a study of radiation and T cells in renal cell carcinoma. Sample time point: blood 4 weeks post-SBRT, at nephrectomy. Treatment of the sample: 15 Gy SBRT to primary tumor, nephrectomy 4 weeks later. Libraries were prepared by immunoSEQ multiplex PCR; TCRdb keeps only in-frame clonotypes and omits some of them. The table shows about 78,000 clones, with 80% to 90% occurring only once. The source was blood, collected from a patient whose treatment included radiotherapy and nephrectomy. These receptors were taken from a woman in her sixties or seventies with renal cell carcinoma.

The chain links TRBV6-5 to TRBJ2-3; perhaps D is TRBD1 or TRBD2 (6 bases each). Germline CDR1 is MNHEY and CDR2 is SVGAGI. CDR3 size: 15 residues. The V end was cut by 2 bases, the J end by 2 bases, with 11 bases between. DNA of the CDR3: TGTGCCAGCAGTTACGGGGGCGGGGACACAGATACGCAGTATTTT. Translating gives CASSYGGGDTDTQYF.

The table lists this clone with a count of one. The CDR3 reads CASSQTRTRGWHEQYF. DNA for the CDR3: TGTGCCAGCAGCCAGACCAGAACACGGGGGTGGCACGAGCAGTACTTC. This chain joins TRBV21-1 and TRBJ2-7; the table calls TRBD2, which could not be checked here. TRBV21-1 counts as a pseudogene. The CDR3 loop spans 16 amino acids.

This chain links TRBV9 with TRBJ2-5; a weak D match, TRBD2 (6 bases). CDR1 is SGDLS and CDR2 is YYNGEE in the germline V gene. This CDR3 spans 15 amino acids. V dropped 4 bases and J dropped 3 bases, with 16 bases sitting between them. CDR3 protein: CASSPNLQREETQYF. The DNA for the CDR3 is TGTGCCAGCAGCCCCAACCTTCAGCGGGAAGAGACCCAGTACTTC.

The chain uses TRBV6-1 and TRBJ2-7, with 7 positions matching TRBD1. V gave up 7 bases and J gave up 0 bases; unmatched junction bases: 3. Germline values: CDR1 MNHNS, CDR2 SASEGT. The CDR3 has 13 residues. The CDR3 DNA follows: TGTGCCAGCAACGGGGACAGCTCCTACGAGCAGTACTTC. It translates to CASNGDSSYEQYF.

This clone was seen only once. The rearrangement uses TRBV7-2 and TRBJ2-1; 11 nucleotides agree with TRBD2. This CDR3 comprises 16 residues. Germline V gives CDR1 SGHTA, CDR2 FQGNSA. V trimming: 5 bases; J trimming: 11 bases; junction bases outside the gene matches: 14. The CDR3 loop is CASSPPRTSGGTKQFF. The CDR3 nucleotides are TGTGCCAGCAGCCCCCCCCGCACTAGCGGGGGAACGAAGCAGTTCTTC.

The CDR3 is CASSLPEGQGRNTGELFF. Written as DNA, the CDR3 is TGCGCCAGCAGCCTACCGGAGGGACAGGGGCGAAACACCGGGGAGCTGTTTTTT. The chain combines TRBV4-1 with TRBJ2-2; TRBD1 agrees at 10 bases. The CDR3 extends over 18 amino acids. The germline CDR1 and CDR2 sequences are MGHRA and YSYEKL. The ends lost 4 bases at V and 2 bases at J; junction bases unmatched: 10.

The J gene is TRBJ2-2, the V gene TRBV10-3, with 13 bases matching TRBD2. The CDR3 spans 18 residues. Germline lookup yields CDR1 ENHRY and CDR2 SYGVKD. V shed 5 bases, J shed 3 bases, and the junction held 9 bases outside the gene matches. The CDR3 coding sequence is TGTGCCATCAGTTCGACTAGCGGGGGGTCGGTCGACACCGGGGAGCTGTTTTTT. The encoded protein is CAISSTSGGSVDTGELFF.

The rearrangement uses TRBV28 and TRBJ1-2; unclear D gene. The CDR3 has 16 residues. V lost 6 bases and J lost 0, with 17 bases in between. Germline V gives CDR1 MDHEN, CDR2 SYDVKM. For the CDR3, the DNA is TGTGCCAGCAGCCTCGGTGGCATAACACCTAACTATGGCTACACCTTC. It yields the protein CASSLGGITPNYGYTF.

In the case of this clone: The junction and the germline gene differ at one end; a read error may be behind it. The V gene is TRBV7-3, the J gene TRBJ1-2, with 9 bases lining up with TRBD1. From germline, CDR1 is SGHTA and CDR2 FQGTGA. This CDR3 contains 14 residues. CDR3 residues: CASSITGGADGYTF. The CDR3, as DNA: TGTGCCAGCAGCATAACAGGGGGCGCGGATGGCTACACCTTC.

The chain carries TRBV5-4 and TRBJ2-3; D uncertain. Trimming left V 5 bases short and J 5 bases short, with 9 bases between. From germline, CDR1 is SGHNT and CDR2 YYREEE (reference sequence). The CDR3 contains 12 residues. This CDR3 reads CASRGFQDTQYF. CDR3 nucleotide sequence: TGTGCCAGCAGGGGGTTTCAAGATACGCAGTATTTT.

The rearrangement links TRBV6-5 to TRBJ1-2; D may be TRBD1 (6 bases). Germline CDR1 reads MNHEY; CDR2 reads SVGAGI. Trimming pared 5 bases from V and 9 bases from J, leaving 19 bases between. The CDR3 is made up of 14 amino acids. CDR3 bases: TGTGCCAGCAGTGCCCTGACAGGAATGGTACGCTACACCTTC. The encoded protein is CASSALTGMVRYTF.

The chain couples TRBV7-8 to TRBJ2-3; 11 bases fit TRBD2. CDR1 is SGHVS, CDR2 FQNEAQ, per germline. V shed 4 bases and J 1 base; nucleotides not matched to a gene: 10. This CDR3 is 18 amino acids long. CDR3 sequence reads: CASSSIAGGLAGTDTQYF. The CDR3 DNA reads TGTGCCAGCAGCTCGATAGCGGGGGGGCTGGCGGGCACAGATACGCAGTATTTT.

This chain connects TRBV25-1 to TRBJ1-3; no firm D call. This CDR3 comprises 13 residues. The germline CDR1 and CDR2 sequences are MGHDK and SYGVNS. The ends were cut back, 5 bases at V and 9 bases at J, with 14 bases in the middle. Written as DNA, the CDR3 is TGTGCCAGCAGTACCTCCTTCGGTTCCACCATATATTTT. Its protein product is CASSTSFGSTIYF.

V is TRBV5-1 and J is TRBJ2-5, with 8 bases that match TRBD1. The CDR3 sequence is 16 residues long. J gave up 1 base and V 4 bases, and 9 bases lay outside the gene matches. Looked up from germline, CDR1 is SGHRS and CDR2 is YFSETQ. The CDR3 loop reads CASSPRQGFVQETQYF. CDR3 sequence (DNA): TGCGCCAGCAGCCCTCGACAGGGGTTCGTCCAAGAGACCCAGTACTTC.

In this sample, this clone turned up a few times. The chain carries TRBV6-4 and TRBJ2-2; no firm D call. V dropped 4 bases and J dropped 6 bases, with 9 bases sitting between them. Germline CDR1 and CDR2: MRHNA and SNTAGT. The CDR3 is 13 amino acids. CDR3 nucleotides: TGTGCCAGCAGTGGTGAATTCGCCGGGGAGCTGTTTTTT. It yields the protein CASSGEFAGELFF.

The rearrangement links TRBV7-3 to TRBJ1-1; D is uncertain. Trimming took off 3 bases at V and 9 bases at J, with 17 bases between the two ends. The CDR3 contains 14 residues. From germline, CDR1 is SGHTA and CDR2 FQGTGA. Written as DNA, the CDR3 is TGTGCCAGCAGCTTGTCCGGTCCGCGAACCCAAGCTTTCTTT. Amino acids: CASSLSGPRTQAFF. The whole variable domain, filled in from reference TRBV7-3 and TRBJ1-1, reads GAGVSQTPSNKVTEKGKYVELRCDPISGHTALYWYRQSLGQGPEFLIYFQGTGAADDSGLPNDRFFAVRPEGSVSTLKIQRTERGDSAVYLCASSLSGPRTQAFFGQGTRLTVV.

The chain links TRBV4-2 to TRBJ1-2; D uncertain. Trimming shortened V by 1 base and J by 0 bases, and 12 bases separated the two germline ends. This CDR3 region has 16 residues. The germline gives CDR1 LGHNA, CDR2 YNFKEQ. CDR3 amino acids: CASSQGSATPNYGYTF. CDR3 coding DNA: TGTGCCAGCAGCCAAGGGTCAGCTACGCCTAACTATGGCTACACCTTC.

The V and J genes are TRBV7-6 and TRBJ2-7; D gene unclear. Trimming pared 0 bases from V and 4 bases from J, leaving 7 bases between. The CDR3 has 13 residues. Germline V CDR1 and CDR2: SGHVS, FNYEAQ. This CDR3 reads CASSLAQDYEQYF. The CDR3 nucleotides read TGTGCCAGCAGCTTAGCGCAGGATTACGAGCAGTACTTC.

This sequence joins TRBV5-4 and TRBJ2-7; 13 nucleotides align to TRBD2. The junction had 4 bases not matched to a gene; V was cut back by 5 bases and J by 2 bases. Germline assignment: CDR1 SGHNT and CDR2 YYREEE (reference sequence). CDR3 length: 15 residues. The CDR3 sequence: CASSSGLAGTYEQYF. The CDR3 DNA reads as TGTGCCAGCAGTTCGGGACTAGCGGGGACCTACGAGCAGTACTTC.

V gene TRBV4-1 combines with J gene TRBJ1-4; no reliable D call. Trimming removed 4 bases at V and 3 bases at J, with 6 bases between. Per germline, CDR1 MGHRA and CDR2 YSYEKL. The CDR3 consists of 13 residues. The CDR3 protein is CASSPQANEKLFF. In nucleotides, the CDR3 is TGCGCCAGCAGCCCGCAGGCTAATGAAAAACTGTTTTTT.

This clone was detected once. The gene calls are TRBV28 and TRBJ1-6; D is unclear. The CDR3 has 15 residues. Deletions cut 6 bases from V and 0 bases from J, with 9 bases between. Germline-derived CDR1 and CDR2 are MDHEN and SYDVKM. The CDR3 region has the DNA TGTGCCAGCAGACTATATGGCTCCTATAATTCACCCCTCCACTTT. Protein sequence: CASRLYGSYNSPLHF.